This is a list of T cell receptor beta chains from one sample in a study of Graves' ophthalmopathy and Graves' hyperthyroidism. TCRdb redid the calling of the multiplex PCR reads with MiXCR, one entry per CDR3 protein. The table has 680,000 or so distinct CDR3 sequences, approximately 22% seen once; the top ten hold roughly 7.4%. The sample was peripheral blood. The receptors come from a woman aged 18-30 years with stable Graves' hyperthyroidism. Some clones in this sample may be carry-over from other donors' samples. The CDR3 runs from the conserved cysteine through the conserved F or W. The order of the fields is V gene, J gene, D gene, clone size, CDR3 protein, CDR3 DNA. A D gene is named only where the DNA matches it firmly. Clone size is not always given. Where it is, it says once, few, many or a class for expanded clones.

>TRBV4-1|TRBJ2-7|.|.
CASSQDGGTKNFYEQYF
TGCGCCAGCAGCCAAGATGGGGGGACAAAGAACTTCTACGAGCAGTACTTC
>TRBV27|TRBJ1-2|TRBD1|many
CASSLSRTGLNYGYTF
TGTGCCAGCAGTTTAAGTAGGACAGGCCTTAACTATGGCTACACCTTC
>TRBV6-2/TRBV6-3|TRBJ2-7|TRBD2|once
CASSSSIAGLPSYEQYF
TGTGCCAGCAGTTCCTCTATAGCGGGACTACCCTCCTACGAGCAGTACTTC
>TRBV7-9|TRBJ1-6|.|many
CASSLYRANNSPLHF
TGTGCCAGCAGCTTATATAGAGCCAATAATTCACCCCTCCACTTT
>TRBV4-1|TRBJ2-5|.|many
CASSQDFVTRGIQETQYF
TGCGCCAGCAGCCAAGATTTCGTGACTAGAGGTATCCAAGAGACCCAGTACTTC
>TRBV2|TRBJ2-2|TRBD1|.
CAGTRQGPTGELFF
TGTGCCGGCACTAGACAGGGTCCGACCGGGGAGCTGTTTTTT
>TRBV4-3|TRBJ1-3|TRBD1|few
CASSLSTGAQGNTIYF
TGCGCCAGCAGCCTATCGACAGGGGCTCAAGGAAACACCATATATTTT
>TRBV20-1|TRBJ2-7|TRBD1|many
CSASPGGNYEQYF
TGCAGTGCTAGCCCAGGGGGCAACTACGAGCAGTACTTC
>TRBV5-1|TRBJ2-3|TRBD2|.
CASSLGTSADTQYF
TGCGCCAGCAGCTTGGGGACTAGCGCAGATACGCAGTATTTT
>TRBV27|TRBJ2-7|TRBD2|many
CASSSPGTTYEQYF
TGTGCCAGCAGTTCCCCCGGGACTACCTACGAGCAGTACTTC
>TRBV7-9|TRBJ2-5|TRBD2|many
CASSLAGTKLGETQYF
TGTGCCAGCAGCTTAGCGGGGACTAAGCTGGGGGAGACCCAGTACTTC
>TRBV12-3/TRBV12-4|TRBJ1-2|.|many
CASSFGTGPPNYGYTF
TGTGCCAGCAGTTTTGGTACAGGACCGCCTAACTATGGCTACACCTTC
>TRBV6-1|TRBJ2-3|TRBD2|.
CASSESLAGSDTQYF
TGTGCCAGCAGTGAAAGCCTAGCGGGGTCAGATACGCAGTATTTT
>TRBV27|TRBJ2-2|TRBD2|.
CASSWAGTINTGELFF
TGTGCCAGCAGTTGGGCGGGGACTATTAACACCGGGGAGCTGTTTTTT
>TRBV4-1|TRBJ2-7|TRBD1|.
CASSLSTGVGEQYF
TGCGCCAGCAGCCTCAGCACAGGGGTCGGCGAGCAGTACTTC
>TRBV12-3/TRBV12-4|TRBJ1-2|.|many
CASSLWETYRGYTF
TGTGCCAGCAGTTTATGGGAGACTTATAGAGGCTACACCTTC
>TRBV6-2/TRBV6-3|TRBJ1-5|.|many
CASSSQYNQPQHF
TGTGCCAGCAGTTCACAGTACAATCAGCCCCAGCATTTT
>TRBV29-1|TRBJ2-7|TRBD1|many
CSVRTGGEQYF
TGCAGCGTTCGGACAGGGGGCGAGCAGTACTTC
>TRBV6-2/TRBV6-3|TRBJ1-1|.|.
CASVGGDADTEAFF
TGTGCCAGCGTCGGTGGTGACGCAGACACTGAAGCTTTCTTT
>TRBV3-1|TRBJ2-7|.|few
CASSQEGAAEQYF
TGTGCCAGCAGCCAAGAGGGGGCGGCCGAGCAGTACTTC
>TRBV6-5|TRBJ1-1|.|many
CASSYGGAGGTEAFF
TGTGCCAGCAGTTACGGGGGGGCGGGAGGCACTGAAGCTTTCTTT
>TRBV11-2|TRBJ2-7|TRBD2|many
CASSLGLAEWDLYYEQYF
TGTGCCAGCAGCTTAGGACTAGCAGAGTGGGACCTCTACTACGAGCAGTACTTC
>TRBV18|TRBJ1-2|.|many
CASSVGGDGGYTF
TGTGCCAGTTCAGTCGGGGGCGATGGCGGCTACACCTTC
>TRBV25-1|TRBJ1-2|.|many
CASSGAGTLGYTF
TGTGCCAGCAGTGGGGCCGGGACGTTAGGCTACACCTTC
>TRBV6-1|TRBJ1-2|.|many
CASSEARGQIYGYTF
TGTGCCAGCAGTGAAGCACGAGGACAGATCTATGGCTACACCTTC
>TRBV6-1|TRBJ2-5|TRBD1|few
CASSPTGTGAETQYF
TGTGCCAGCAGTCCAACCGGGACAGGGGCAGAGACCCAGTACTTC
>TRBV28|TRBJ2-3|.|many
CASSLTGTYTDTQYF
TGTGCCAGCAGTTTGACCGGGACTTACACAGATACGCAGTATTTT
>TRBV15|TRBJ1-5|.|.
CATSRALTGNQPQHF
TGTGCCACCAGCAGAGCATTAACAGGGAACCAGCCCCAGCATTTT
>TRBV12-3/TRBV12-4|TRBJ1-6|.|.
CASSLHGQNSPLHF
TGTGCCAGCAGTTTACATGGACAGAATTCACCCCTCCACTTT